This TCR beta chain was obtained from a study of yellow fever vaccine responses in identical twins. Germline V lookup: CDR1 SQVTM, CDR2 ANQGSEA. The V and J ends lost 5 bases and 2 bases respectively, with 12 bases between them. This CDR3 spans 13 amino acids. Each CDR3 protein is one row after TCRdb ran MiXCR on the RT-PCR reads. There are a few thousand distinct CDR3 sequences in the sample; roughly four fifths occur only once, and 9.5% to 15% lies in the top ten. This clonotype has only one observation. The specimen comprised T cells from blood (PBMCs), unsorted or a sorted subset (not recorded which), sampled before or after yellow fever vaccination (not recorded which). The J gene is TRBJ1-1, the V gene TRBV29-1; D gene uncertain. The TCR sequence derives from a woman aged 18-29 years who received the yellow fever vaccine. CDR3 sequence: CSVPGQSNTEAFF. CDR3 sequence (DNA): TGCAGCGTTCCGGGCCAAAGCAACACTGAAGCTTTCTTT.